This record looks at one T cell receptor (beta chain) sequence and its context. The data are from a study of T cells expressing NK-cell markers. Across the whole study: There were seven HCMV-seropositive donors and one seronegative donor among the eight sequenced.

Production of TCR beta cDNA relied on 5'RACE template switching with UMIs. TCRdb reworked the 5' RACE reads into one entry per CDR3 protein, no DNA. In total, the table holds roughly 280,000 distinct CDR3 sequences. Sequencing input: blood T cells: a sorted CD56 or NKG2C T cell subset, CD4+ or CD8+ T cells, or bulk PBMC T cells (not recorded which). This TCR was recovered from a man in his late teens or twenties in good health.

The CDR3 here is CASSRTEYEQYF. The chain employs TRBV5-1 and TRBJ2-7; the D gene TCRdb calls, TRBD1, cannot be checked with no DNA. Per germline, CDR1 SGHRS and CDR2 YFSETQ. The CDR3 sequence is 12 residues long. Variable domain in full (rest from reference TRBV5-1 and TRBJ2-7): KAGVTQTPRYLIKTRGQQVTLSCSPISGHRSVSWYQQTPGQGLQFLFEYFSETQRNKGNFPGRFSGRQFSNSRSEMNVSTLELGDSALYLCASSRTEYEQYFGPGTRLTVT.